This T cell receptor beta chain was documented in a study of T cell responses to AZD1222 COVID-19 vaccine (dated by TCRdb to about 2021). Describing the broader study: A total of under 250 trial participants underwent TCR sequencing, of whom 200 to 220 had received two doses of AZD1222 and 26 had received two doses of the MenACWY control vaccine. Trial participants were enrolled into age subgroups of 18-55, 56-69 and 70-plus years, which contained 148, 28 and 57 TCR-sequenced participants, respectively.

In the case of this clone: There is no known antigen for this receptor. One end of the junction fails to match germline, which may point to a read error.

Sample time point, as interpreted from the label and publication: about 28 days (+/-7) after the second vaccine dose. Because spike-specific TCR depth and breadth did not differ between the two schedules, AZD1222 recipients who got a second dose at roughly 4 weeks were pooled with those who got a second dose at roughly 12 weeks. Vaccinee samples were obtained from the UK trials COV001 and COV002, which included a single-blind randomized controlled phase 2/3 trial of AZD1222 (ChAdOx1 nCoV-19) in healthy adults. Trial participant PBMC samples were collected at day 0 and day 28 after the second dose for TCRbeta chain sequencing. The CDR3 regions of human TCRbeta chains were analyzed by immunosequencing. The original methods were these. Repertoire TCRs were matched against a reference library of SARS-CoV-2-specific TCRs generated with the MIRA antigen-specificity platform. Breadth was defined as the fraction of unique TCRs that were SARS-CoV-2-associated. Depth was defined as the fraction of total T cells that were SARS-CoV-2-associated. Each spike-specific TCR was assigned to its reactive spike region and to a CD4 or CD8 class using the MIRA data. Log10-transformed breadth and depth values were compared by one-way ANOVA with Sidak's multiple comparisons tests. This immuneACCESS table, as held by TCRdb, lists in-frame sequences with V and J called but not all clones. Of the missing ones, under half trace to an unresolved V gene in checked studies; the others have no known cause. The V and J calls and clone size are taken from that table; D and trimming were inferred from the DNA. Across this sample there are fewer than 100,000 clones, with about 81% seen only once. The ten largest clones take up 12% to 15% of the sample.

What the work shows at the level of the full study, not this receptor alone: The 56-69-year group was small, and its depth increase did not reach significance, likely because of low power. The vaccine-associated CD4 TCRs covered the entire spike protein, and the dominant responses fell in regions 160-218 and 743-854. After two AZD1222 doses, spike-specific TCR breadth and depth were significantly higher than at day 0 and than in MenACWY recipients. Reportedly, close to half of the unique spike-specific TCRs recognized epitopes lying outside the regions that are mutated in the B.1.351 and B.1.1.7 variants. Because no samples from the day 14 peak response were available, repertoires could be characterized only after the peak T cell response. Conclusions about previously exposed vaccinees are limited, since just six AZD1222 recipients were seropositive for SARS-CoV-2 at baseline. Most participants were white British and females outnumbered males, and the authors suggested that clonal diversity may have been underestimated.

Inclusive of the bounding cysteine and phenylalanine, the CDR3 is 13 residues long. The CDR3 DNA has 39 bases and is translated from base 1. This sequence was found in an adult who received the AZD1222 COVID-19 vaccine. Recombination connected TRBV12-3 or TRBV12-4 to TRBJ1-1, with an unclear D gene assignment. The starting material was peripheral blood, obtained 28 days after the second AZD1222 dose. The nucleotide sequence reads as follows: TGTGCCAGCACCGAGACGGTGAAAACTGAAGCTTTCTTT. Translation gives CASTETVKTEAFF.